In this sample, the clone carrying this TCR beta chain turned up many times. Its antigen is as yet unknown. Individual cDNA molecules carried attached unique molecular identifiers. TCRdb re-derived calls from the 5' RACE reads in MiXCR, one entry per CDR3 protein. The sample carries about 59,000 distinct CDR3 sequences, roughly 12% recorded once. This sample is drawn from a study of early T cells in non-severe SARS-CoV-2 infection. Study summary: Chains were not paired, and sequencing was done on bulk RNA from unsorted whole blood. Study-level results: There was a bias toward anti-spike CD8 responses in VDJdb matching, which missed private and CD4 specificities.

The sequenced sample consisted of whole blood. This clonotype originated in an adult who was a healthcare worker with PCR-confirmed SARS-CoV-2 infection or an uninfected control (not recorded which).

The CDR3 loop is CASSPHRLASTDTQYF. Written as DNA, the CDR3 is TGTGCCAGCAGCCCCCACCGCCTTGCTAGCACAGATACGCAGTATTTT. This chain joins TRBV7-9 and TRBJ2-3; the D is unclear. The CDR3 runs 16 residues. The V and J ends lost 5 bases and 0 bases respectively, with 15 bases between them. Germline values: CDR1 SEHNR, CDR2 FQNEAQ (reference sequence).